The clone carrying this T cell receptor beta chain showed up just once. This sample stems from a study of T cell responses to AZD1222 COVID-19 vaccine. Some clones are missing from TCRdb's copy, which holds only in-frame ones; the method was immunoSEQ multiplex PCR. The sample carries more than 110,000 clones, 92% recorded once. V was pared by 3 bases and J by 0 bases, with 12 bases between. The CDR3 has 16 residues. CDR1 and CDR2 from the germline V gene are SGDLS and YYNGEE. The sample here was peripheral blood, taken 28 days after the second AZD1222 dose. The TCR sequence derives from an adult who received the AZD1222 COVID-19 vaccine. The chain employs TRBV9 and TRBJ1-4; D is ambiguous. The CDR3: CASSARVHATNEKLFF. CDR3 sequence (DNA): TGTGCCAGCAGCGCCCGGGTCCACGCAACTAATGAAAAACTGTTTTTT.